Below are 4 T cell receptor beta chains sequenced from a single sample in a study of identifying expanded T cells in peripheral blood. Sequencing was performed with immunoSEQ multiplex PCR; in TCRdb, only in-frame clones are kept and a portion is missing. The sample includes over 90,000 clones, roughly 88% of them seen just once. The sequenced sample consisted of blood. The source of these receptors is a person aged 18 to 69 in good health.

CDR3 nucleotides: TGCGCCAGCAGCGATCCCTACAATGAGCAGTTCTTC. It translates to CASSDPYNEQFF. V usage is TRBV5-1 and J usage is TRBJ2-1; D is undetermined. This CDR3 spans 12 amino acids. Per the germline V gene, CDR1 is SGHRS and CDR2 is YFSETQ. V was shortened by 4 bases and J by 2 bases, with 4 bases between the two germline ends.

The chain recombines TRBV5-6 with TRBJ2-1; D unclear. Per the germline V gene, CDR1 is SGHDT and CDR2 is YYEEEE. V shed 4 bases and J shed 3 bases, with 11 bases lying between them. CDR3 size: 14 residues. The CDR3 coding sequence is TGTGCCAGCAGCCCCCGTGTCCTCTACAATGAGCAGTTCTTC. It specifies CASSPRVLYNEQFF. Full variable domain (remainder filled in from reference TRBV5-6 and TRBJ2-1): DAGVTQSPTHLIKTRGQQVTLRCSPKSGHDTVSWYQQALGQGPQFIFQYYEEEERQRGNFPDRFSGHQFPNYSSELNVNALLLGDSALYLCASSPRVLYNEQFFGPGTRLTVL.

The genes are TRBV7-9 and TRBJ2-2; D ambiguous. The V and J ends lost 5 bases and 6 bases respectively, with 7 bases between them. Germline values: CDR1 SEHNR, CDR2 FQNEAQ (reference sequence). This CDR3 is 12 amino acids long. In DNA form, the CDR3 reads TGTGCCAGCAGCCAGGTTGCCGGGGAGCTGTTTTTT. Translated: CASSQVAGELFF.

On this clone: It is likely a read error, because the conserved phenylalanine at the end of the CDR3 is missing. It is unclear where the CDR3 begins or ends on the DNA, so no DNA is shown, and the CDR3 is as TCRdb lists it. The genes are TRBV18 and TRBJ2-2; the table's D call of TRBD2 was not tested on the DNA. The CDR3 is 9 amino acids long, termini counted. CDR1 is KGHSH and CDR2 is LQKENI in the germline V gene. The chain's CDR3 is CASSPGLAA.